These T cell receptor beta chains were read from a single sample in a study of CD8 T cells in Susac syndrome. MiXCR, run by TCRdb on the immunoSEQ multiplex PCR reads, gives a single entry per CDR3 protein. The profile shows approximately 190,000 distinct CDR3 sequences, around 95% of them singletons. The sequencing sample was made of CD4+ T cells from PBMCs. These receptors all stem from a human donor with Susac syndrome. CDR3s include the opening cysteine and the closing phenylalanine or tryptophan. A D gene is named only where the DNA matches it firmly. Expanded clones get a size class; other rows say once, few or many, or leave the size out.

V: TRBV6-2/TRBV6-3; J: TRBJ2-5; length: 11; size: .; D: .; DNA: TGTGCCAGCAGTTACTCTACAAATCAGCACTTC; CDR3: CASSYSTNQHF
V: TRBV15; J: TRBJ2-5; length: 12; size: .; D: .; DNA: TGTGCCACCAGCAGAGTGGTAGAGACCCAGTACTTC; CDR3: CATSRVVETQYF
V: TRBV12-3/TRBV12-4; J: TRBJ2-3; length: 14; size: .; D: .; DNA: TGTGCCAGCAGGGCCGGCCTTAGCACAGATACGCAGTATTTT; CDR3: CASRAGLSTDTQYF
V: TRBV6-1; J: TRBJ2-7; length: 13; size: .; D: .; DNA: TGTGCCAGCAGTGAGCCCGTCTCCTACGAGCAGTACTTC; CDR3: CASSEPVSYEQYF
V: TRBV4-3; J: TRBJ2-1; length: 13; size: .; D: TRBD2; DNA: TGCGCCAGCAGCCAACTAACTCTAGCGGGTATGTTCTTC; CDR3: CASSQLTLAGMFF
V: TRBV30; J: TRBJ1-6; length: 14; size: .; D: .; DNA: TGTGCCTGGAGCGGGGAAGGCGTTCGGGGTCGGGTCCACTTT; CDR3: CAWSGEGVRGRVHF
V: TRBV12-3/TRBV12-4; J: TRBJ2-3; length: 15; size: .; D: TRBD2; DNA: TGTGCCAGCAGTCCTCGACTAGCGGGGGGAGATACGCAGTATTTT; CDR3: CASSPRLAGGDTQYF
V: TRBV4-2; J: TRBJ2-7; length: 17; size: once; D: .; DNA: TGTGCCAGCAGCCAAGATCCCATAGGGACACGGAGCTACGAGCAGTACTTC; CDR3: CASSQDPIGTRSYEQYF
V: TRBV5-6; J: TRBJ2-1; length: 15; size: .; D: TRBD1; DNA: TGTGCCAGCAGCTTGAGGGACAGGGGCTACAATGAGCAGTTCTTC; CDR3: CASSLRDRGYNEQFF
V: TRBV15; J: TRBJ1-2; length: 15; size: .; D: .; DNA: TGTGCCACCAGCACGTACACACAGGGAAACTATGGCTACACCTTC; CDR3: CATSTYTQGNYGYTF
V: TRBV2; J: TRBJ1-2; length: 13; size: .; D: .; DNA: TGTGCCAGCAGGCAACGGAGGGACTATGGCTACACCTTC; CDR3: CASRQRRDYGYTF
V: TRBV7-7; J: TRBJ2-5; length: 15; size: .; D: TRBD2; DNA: TGTGCTAGCAGCTTCCAGGCGGGGGGCGGTGAGACCCAGTACTTC; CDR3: CASSFQAGGGETQYF
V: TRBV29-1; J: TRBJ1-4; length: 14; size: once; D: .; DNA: TGCAGCGTCCTACTTGGAGGGAGTAATGAAAAACTGTTTTTT; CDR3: CSVLLGGSNEKLFF
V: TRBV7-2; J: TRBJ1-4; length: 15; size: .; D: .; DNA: TGTGCCAGCAGCTCCGGACGGGGCAGGGTTGAAAAACTGTTTTTT; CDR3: CASSSGRGRVEKLFF
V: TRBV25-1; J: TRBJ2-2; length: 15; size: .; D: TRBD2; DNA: TGTGCCAGCAGTGAGGCTAGCGGGCACACCGGGGAGCTGTTTTTT; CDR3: CASSEASGHTGELFF
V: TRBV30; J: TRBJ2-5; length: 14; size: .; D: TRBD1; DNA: TGTGCCTGGAACTTGGACGGGACAGGGGGGACCCAGTACTTC; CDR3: CAWNLDGTGGTQYF
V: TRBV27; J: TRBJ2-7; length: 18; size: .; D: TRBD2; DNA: TGTGCCAGCAGTTTACGACGACTAGCGGGGGGATCCTCCTACGAGCAGTACTTC; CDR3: CASSLRRLAGGSSYEQYF
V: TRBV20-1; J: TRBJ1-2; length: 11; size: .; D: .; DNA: TGCAGTGCCCGGAGAGGTTATGGCTACACCTTC; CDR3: CSARRGYGYTF
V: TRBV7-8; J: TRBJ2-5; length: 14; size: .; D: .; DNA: TGTGCCAGCAGCTTCCGACTGTTGCAAGAGACCCAGTACTTC; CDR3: CASSFRLLQETQYF
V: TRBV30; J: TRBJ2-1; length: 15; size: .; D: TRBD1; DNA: TGTGCCTGGAGACGGGGACAGGGTATCTACAATGAGCAGTTCTTC; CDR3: CAWRRGQGIYNEQFF
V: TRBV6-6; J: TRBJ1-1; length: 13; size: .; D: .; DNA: TGTGCCAGCAGTTACTCCTCGAACACTGAAGCTTTCTTT; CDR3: CASSYSSNTEAFF
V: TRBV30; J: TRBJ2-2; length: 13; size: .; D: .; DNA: TGTGCCTGGAGTGTATGGAACACCGGGGAGCTGTTTTTT; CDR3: CAWSVWNTGELFF
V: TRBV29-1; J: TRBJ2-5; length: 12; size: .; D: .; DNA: TGCAGCGGGGGGGACCTCCAAGAGACCCAGTACTTC; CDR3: CSGGDLQETQYF
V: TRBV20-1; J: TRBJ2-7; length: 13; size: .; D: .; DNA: TGCAGTGCTAGTCTTGCGGGGTATCACGAGCAGTACTTC; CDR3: CSASLAGYHEQYF
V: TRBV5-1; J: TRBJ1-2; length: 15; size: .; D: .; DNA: TGCGCCAGCAGCTTGGGAAAGGACAGAGAATATGGCTACACCTTC; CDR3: CASSLGKDREYGYTF
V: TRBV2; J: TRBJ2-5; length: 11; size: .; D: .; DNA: TGTGCCAGCAGTGCGGGTAGCACCCAGTACTTC; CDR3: CASSAGSTQYF
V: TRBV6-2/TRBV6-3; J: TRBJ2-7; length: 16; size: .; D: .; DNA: TGTGCCAGCAGTTACCGGGACATCAGCTACTCCTACGAGCAGTACTTC; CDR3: CASSYRDISYSYEQYF
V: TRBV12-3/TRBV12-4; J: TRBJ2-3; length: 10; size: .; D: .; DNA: TGTGCCAGCAGACCTTTATCGCAGTATTTT; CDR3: CASRPLSQYF
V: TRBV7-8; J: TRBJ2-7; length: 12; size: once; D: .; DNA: TGTGCCAGCAGCTTAGCTGTTGGCGAGCAGTACTTC; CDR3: CASSLAVGEQYF
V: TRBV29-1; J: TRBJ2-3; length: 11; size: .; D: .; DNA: TGCAGCGCAGACCAAACAGATACGCAGTATTTT; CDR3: CSADQTDTQYF
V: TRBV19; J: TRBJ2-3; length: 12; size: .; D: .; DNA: TGTGCCAGTAGTATAAGTGTAGATACGCAGTATTTT; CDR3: CASSISVDTQYF
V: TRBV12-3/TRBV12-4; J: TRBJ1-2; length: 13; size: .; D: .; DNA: TGTGCCAGCAGTTTAGTGGGGGCCTATGGCTACACCTTC; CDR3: CASSLVGAYGYTF
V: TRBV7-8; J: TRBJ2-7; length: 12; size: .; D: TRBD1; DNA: TGTGCCAGCACTCTGGGACAGGGCGAGCAGTACTTC; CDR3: CASTLGQGEQYF
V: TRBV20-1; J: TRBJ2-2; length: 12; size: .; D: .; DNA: TGCAGTGCTAGATATAACACCGGGGAGCTGTTTTTT; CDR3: CSARYNTGELFF
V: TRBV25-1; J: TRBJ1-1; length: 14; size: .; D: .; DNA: TGTGCCAGCAGTGAATCCTTGCGCAACACTGAAGCTTTCTTT; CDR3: CASSESLRNTEAFF
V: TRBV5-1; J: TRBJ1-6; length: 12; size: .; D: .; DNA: TGCGCCAGCAGCTTGCCGGGTCAACCCCTCCACTTT; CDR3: CASSLPGQPLHF
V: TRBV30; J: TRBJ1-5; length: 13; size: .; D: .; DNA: TGTGCCTGGAGTCCCGACAGTGATCAGCCCCAGCATTTT; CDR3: CAWSPDSDQPQHF
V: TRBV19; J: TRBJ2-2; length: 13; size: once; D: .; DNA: TGTGCCACCTTAAAGGGGGGGACCGGGGAGCTGTTTTTT; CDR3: CATLKGGTGELFF
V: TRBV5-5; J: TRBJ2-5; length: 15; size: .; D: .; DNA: TGTGCCAGCAGCTTGGGGCCGGGACGTAAAGAGACCCAGTACTTC; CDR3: CASSLGPGRKETQYF
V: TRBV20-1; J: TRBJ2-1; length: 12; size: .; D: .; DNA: TGCAGTGCCGGGCCGACGCGGCATGAGCAGTTCTTC; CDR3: CSAGPTRHEQFF
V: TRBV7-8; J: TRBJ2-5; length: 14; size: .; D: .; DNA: TGTGCCAGCATTGAGCGGCGGTACCAAGAGACCCAGTACTTC; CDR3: CASIERRYQETQYF
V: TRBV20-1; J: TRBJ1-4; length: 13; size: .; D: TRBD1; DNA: TGCAGTGCTAGGGGACAGGGTAATGAAAAACTGTTTTTT; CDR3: CSARGQGNEKLFF